This TCR beta chain was observed in a study of T cells after yellow fever vaccination. As for the study in general: SMART-Seq v4 Ultra Low Input handled preparation of low-cell-number fractions.

This clonotype was seen repeatedly, ten times or more. TCRdb recomputed calls from the 5' RACE reads with MiXCR, one row per CDR3 protein. There are about 400,000 distinct CDR3 sequences in the sample; approximately 5.7% occur only once, and about 15% lies in the top ten. This CDR3 contains 14 residues. The V gene end was trimmed by 0 bases and the J gene end by 8 bases; junction bases not matched to a gene: 4. CDR1 is SGHTA, CDR2 FQGNSA, per germline. The material sequenced was PBMCs, taken 5 days after the yellow fever booster vaccination. The TCR comes from a man aged 30 to 39 who received the YFV17D yellow fever vaccine. This chain uses TRBV7-2 with TRBJ2-1; TRBD2 matches at 7 bases. This chain's CDR3 is CASSLARTRHEQFF. For the CDR3, the DNA is TGTGCCAGCAGCTTAGCGCGGACTAGGCATGAGCAGTTCTTC.